This T cell receptor (beta chain) appears in the sequencing data of a study of shared clonotypes between healthy human individuals. The CDR3 has 16 amino acids. Germline loops: CDR1 SGHVS, CDR2 FQNEAQ. The trim removed 1 base at V and 4 bases at J, leaving 5 bases unmatched. Sequencing was performed with immunoSEQ multiplex PCR; in TCRdb, only in-frame clones are kept and a portion is missing. The data contain about 470,000 clones, about four fifths of them seen just once; the ten biggest clones take up less than 15%. The clonotype was recovered from a woman aged 40 to 50 in good health. Some clones in this sample may be carry-over from other donors' samples. The chain combines TRBV7-8 with TRBJ2-1; 9 bases fit TRBD1. Material: PBMCs. CDR3 sequence reads: CASSLGTGARYNEQFF. Written as DNA, the CDR3 is TGTGCCAGCAGCTTAGGGACAGGGGCCAGATACAATGAGCAGTTCTTC.